What follows describes a single T cell receptor (beta chain). Its target antigen remains unknown. The input lacks base qualities; no much larger clone sits a single base away. The library was made by the immunoSEQ multiplex PCR assay. The multiplex PCR relied on a mix of 60 forward primers for TCR Vbeta segments and 13 reverse primers for TCR Jbeta segments. A multiplex PCR assay on genomic DNA amplified the CDR3 region of rearranged TCR beta genes. The amplified TCR beta libraries were sequenced on the Illumina HiSeq System as 87-base-pair reads. Processing in the source paper ran as follows. A later analysis tallied 70 million to 100 million unique TCR beta chains across the 640 or so repertoires, and some 10 million of those chains were shared by two or more donors. A nearest-neighbor algorithm error-corrected the raw reads and collapsed the reads into unique sequences, merging closely related sequences to remove PCR and sequencing errors. Alignment of CDR3 sequences to IMGT reference sequences was used to assign V, D and J gene segments. Each retained sequence needed at least a six-nucleotide match to both a V gene segment and a J gene segment. A rearrangement was called productive if the CDR3 had no stop codons and remained in frame with V and J, and every other rearrangement was called non-productive. Following IMGT convention, CDR3 was defined as the stretch from the second conserved V-encoded cysteine to the conserved J-encoded phenylalanine. The earlier analysis of 587 of the donors excluded sequences that lacked an unambiguous match to a single V gene segment. In an earlier analysis of 587 of the donors, a V segment was called functional when productive rearrangements were above 56.7%, and segregating when the standard deviation between donors exceeded 5%. A statistical classification framework was developed to diagnose cytomegalovirus status using the catalog of TCR beta chain sequences. In a later analysis, V and J genes were assigned by comparing TCR nucleotide sequences against IMGT/GENE-DB human TR gene sequences. Using the TCRdist pipeline, a later analysis assigned CDR3 sequences along with most-parsimonious VDJ recombination scenarios. A later analysis defined each TCR beta chain by its CDR3 amino acid sequence plus V-gene family, and excluded reads lacking a unique V-gene family. In a later analysis, approximately 590 highly shared, low-generation-probability nucleotide sequences were removed to address suspected cross-contamination and a sequencing artifact. For each public chain, a later analysis derived a clonal expansion index from normalized ranks of inferred template counts within each repertoire. Generation probabilities in a later analysis came from a VDJ recombination model fitted to out-of-frame rearrangements, and those results were checked against IGoR. Hypergeometric tests were used in a later analysis to score TCR-TCR, TCR-HLA and TCR-CMV co-occurrence, with a repertoire-size bias correction applied to the TCR pairs. In a later analysis, false discovery rates were estimated by permuting HLA or CMV assignments 20 times. In a later analysis, co-occurring TCRs were grouped with DBSCAN, and TCRdist sequence similarity was added when clustering was performed within HLA-allele-positive subsets. Co-occurrence clustering excluded repertoires with fewer than 30,000 or more than 120,000 public chains, plus five with anomalous nucleotide sharing. TCRdb took this table from immuneACCESS and kept in-frame rearrangements with V and J called. Such tables lack part of the clones; where checked against another copy, unresolved V genes explain under half of the gap, and the rest is unexplained. The DNA was the basis for D and trimming; V, J and clone size are from that table. The sample table holds 200,000 to 250,000 clones, of which about 79% were seen once. The ten most abundant clones make up around 1.8% of the sample.

The sample is drawn from a study of cytomegalovirus exposure and HLA in healthy donors (dated by TCRdb to about 2017). Broadly, across the study: According to an earlier analysis of around 600 of the donors, about 179 million T cells yielded some 120 million unique TCR beta sequences and around 280 Gb of sequence data. HLA typing covered class I and class II loci at four-digit resolution. Typing coverage differed by locus: A, B, C, DRB1 and DQB1 were typed in roughly 620-630 donors, DQA1 in roughly 510, DPA1 in roughly 590, and DPB1 in roughly 470. To predict cytomegalovirus infection status, the study brought together high-throughput TCR immunosequencing, statistical association of individual TCRs with disease status, and machine learning. Rather than using new phenotypic data, the later analysis identified candidate immune exposures from TCR beta sequences and from how often those sequences occurred across donors. The study was designed to test whether signatures of past pathogen exposure could be identified by cataloging public T cell receptors. The genetic ancestry cluster associated with self-reported Caucasian donors included 80% to 90% of the approximately 430 genotyped donors. Every repertoire in the discovery cohort had been generated on one and the same sequencing platform. A later analysis re-examined previously published TCR beta repertoires from over 500 donors and added high-resolution HLA genotyping to investigate patterns of TCR occurrence. On average, around 240,000 unique TCR beta nucleotide sequences were sequenced per donor among 398 genotyped donors of the cohort, with roughly 18% of those sequences being non-productive. Using immunosequencing, the study profiled T cell repertoires from fewer than 850 subjects and related those repertoires to cytomegalovirus serostatus. In addition to the first cohort of approximately 650 subjects, a separate validation cohort of 100 to 150 different subjects was used. In an earlier analysis of a few hundred of the donors, high-throughput TCR beta sequencing was used to judge whether each TCR beta V gene segment behaved as functional or pseudogenic. About 300 gigabases of sequencing data and around 85 million unique TCR sequences made up an early release that covered approximately 650 HLA-typed donors. A later genetic analysis took genome-wide SNP genotypes for about three fifths of the 666 donors and used that subset as a discovery cohort. Donor age, sex, ethnicity and CMV serostatus were collected together with the repertoire data. About five DR-DQ haplotypes were handled as single units for association and clustering, since linkage in the cohort was strong. The paper's findings and limits, for the study overall: A total of 150 to 200 TCR beta chains were listed by the study as associated with cytomegalovirus. Specific HLA alleles were associated with 16,951 TCR beta sequences at a false discovery rate of 0.05 in a later analysis. The 87-base-pair reads could not distinguish some IMGT-functional V segments, including TRBV6-2 and TRBV6-3, so those segments were excluded. Correlated functional status among segregating V segments might reflect linkage disequilibrium, but an unknown experimental factor could not be ruled out. An earlier analysis of around 500 of the donors showed that most TCR beta V segments appeared in productive rearrangements either about 90% or about 30% of the time, which broadly matched IMGT annotations. In a later analysis, TCR association rates were found to vary across HLA loci, with the most associated TCRs seen for DRB1 alleles and the fewest for HLA-C alleles. Compared with the roughly 670-donor mean, donors in an Asian-associated ancestry cluster had fewer N-insertions in productive TCRs, according to a later genetic analysis. An association between a missense DCLRE1C variant and V-gene and J-gene trimming of TCR beta chains was found in a later genetic analysis and replicated in an independent cohort. A further reported finding was that TCR beta sequences accurately predicted the HLA-A and HLA-B alleles for most subjects in the first cohort. Because HLA typing was missing for some donors at each locus, association tests included only the typed subset. While some public TCRs were present in many individuals, most TCR sequences turned up only very rarely across donors. This cohort had only TCR beta chains sequenced, and the lack of alpha or paired-chain data limited which features could be detected. Because counts were too low, seventeen rarely observed V segments, including chromosome 9 orphons, were left out of the earlier analysis of some 600 of the donors. Three of the identified cytomegalovirus-associated TCR beta chains were confirmed in vitro to be specific for cytomegalovirus antigens. According to a later analysis, parvovirus B19, influenza, CMV and Epstein-Barr virus appeared linked to several top co-occurrence clusters. Compared with equally common non-associated chains, HLA-associated TCR beta chains in a later analysis were more clonally expanded and had lower generation probabilities. According to a later analysis, most CMV-associated TCR beta chains appeared to be HLA-restricted, and the HLA associations seemed to be driven largely by CMV exposure. Presence/absence analyses assumed roughly uniform sequencing depth across donors, an assumption that may not hold. Cytomegalovirus status was reported to be diagnosed by the classifier with high specificity and sensitivity in both the original and validation cohorts. When HLA alleles, especially DR and DQ, strongly co-occurred, TCR associations were difficult to assign to individual alleles. The authors suggested that the approach could potentially be extended to other disease states and immunological phenotypes. For the cohort, immune exposure information was limited to CMV serostatus. A group of highly shared sequence variants was considered likely to be a technical artifact of the sequencing pipeline.

Reading from cysteine to phenylalanine, the CDR3 counts 15 amino acids. This entry keeps only the CDR3 DNA: 45 bases, framed from base 1. V loses 5 bases at its end and J loses 2 bases; junction bases beyond the gene matches: 7. As encoded in the germline V gene, CDR1 is SGHTA while CDR2 is FQGTGA. The cohort consisted of approximately 670 healthy bone marrow donors. All cohort members were sampled while nominally healthy, although unrecorded immune exposures were likely present. The donor tested CMV seronegative and was one of the 352 seronegative cohort members. A peripheral blood sample was collected from each donor, and TCR beta sequencing was performed on peripheral blood mononuclear cells. The Qiagen DNeasy Blood Extraction Kit was used to extract genomic DNA from the blood cell samples.

The clonotype comes from a man aged 18 to 35 in good health and CMV-seronegative. Sample: PBMCs. This chain is built from TRBV7-3 and TRBJ2-3; 7 junctional bases match TRBD1. The nucleotide sequence reads as follows: TGTGCCAGCAGCCAAGGGACAGCAATCACAGATACGCAGTATTTT. Its translation is CASSQGTAITDTQYF.